What follows are 6 T cell receptor beta chains derived from one specimen sequenced in a study of shared clonotypes between healthy human individuals. Data came from immunoSEQ multiplex PCR; TCRdb stores just in-frame clones and leaves some out. This sample yields roughly 570,000 clones, of which roughly 98% are seen a single time; approximately 0.3% belongs to the top ten. Positive CCR7 selection of CD45RO-negative cells yielded the naive CD8 cells, and terminally differentiated effector memory CD45RA+ cells were excluded. The material sequenced was naive CD8+ T cells sorted from blood. These receptor sequences come from a man aged 25-45 years in good health.

This clone was recorded once. This chain connects TRBV28 to TRBJ1-3; a weak D match, TRBD1 (6 bases). The V gene's germline CDR1 is MDHEN and CDR2 SYDVKM. The germline V and J ends were trimmed by 5 bases and 0 bases, with 11 bases remaining between them. CDR3 length: 15 residues. Written as DNA, the CDR3 is TGTGCCAGCAGTGTAGGGACACCCTCTGGAAACACCATATATTTT. Protein sequence: CASSVGTPSGNTIYF. Variable domain in full (rest from reference TRBV28 and TRBJ1-3): DVKVTQSSRYLVKRTGEKVFLECVQDMDHENMFWYRQDPGLGLRLIYFSYDVKMKEKGDIPEGYSVSREKKERFSLILESASTNQTSMYLCASSVGTPSGNTIYFGEGSWLTVV.

The rearrangement links TRBV7-2 to TRBJ2-7; a weak D match, TRBD1 (6 bases). The CDR3 runs to 14 residues. CDR1 is SGHTA and CDR2 is FQGNSA in the germline V gene. V dropped 4 bases and J dropped 4 bases, with 14 bases sitting between them. Written as DNA, the CDR3 is TGTGCCAGCAGCTCCACAGACAGGCCTTACGAGCAGTACTTC. This encodes CASSSTDRPYEQYF.

V gene TRBV28 combines with J gene TRBJ2-7; 7 bases are a match to TRBD1. This CDR3 is built from 13 residues. The V and J ends lost 6 bases and 0 bases, in that order; junction bases with no gene match: 2. From germline, CDR1 is MDHEN and CDR2 SYDVKM. CDR3 sequence (DNA): TGTGCCAGCAGAGGGACAGTCTCCTACGAGCAGTACTTC. As protein: CASRGTVSYEQYF.

The V gene is TRBV27, the J gene TRBJ2-3; 8 bases agree with TRBD2. CDR1 is MNHEY, CDR2 SMNVEV, per germline (reference sequence). V dropped 6 bases and J dropped 2; count of bases not matched to a gene: 13. The CDR3 covers 17 residues. CDR3 nucleotides: TGTGCCAGCAGACCCGGGTCTAGCGGGTGGGTCACAGATACGCAGTATTTT. Translation gives CASRPGSSGWVTDTQYF.

The V gene is TRBV4-1, the J gene TRBJ1-3; no definite D call. Trimming removed 6 bases at V and 1 base at J, with 13 bases between. Germline V gene data show CDR1 as MGHRA and CDR2 as YSYEKL. The CDR3 spans 15 residues. The CDR3 DNA is TGCGCCAGCAGTCCGGCCCCAGGATCTGGAAACACCATATATTTT. Translated, it gives CASSPAPGSGNTIYF.

The chain combines TRBV13 with TRBJ2-3; the match to TRBD2 covers 8 bases. V dropped 6 bases and J dropped 7; count of bases not matched to a gene: 6. The germline CDR1 and CDR2 sequences are PRHDT and FYEKMQ (reference sequence). This CDR3 has 13 amino acids. The CDR3 DNA follows: TGTGCCAGCAGTCTAGCGGGCGAAAATACGCAGTATTTT. Amino acid sequence: CASSLAGENTQYF.